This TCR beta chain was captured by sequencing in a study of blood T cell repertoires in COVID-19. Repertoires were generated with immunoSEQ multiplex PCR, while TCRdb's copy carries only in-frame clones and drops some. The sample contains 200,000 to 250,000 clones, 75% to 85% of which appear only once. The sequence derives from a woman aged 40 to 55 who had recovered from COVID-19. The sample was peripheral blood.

This CDR3 is CASSLASTGGVYGYTF. The DNA for the CDR3 is TGTGCCAGCAGCTTAGCTTCGACAGGGGGCGTCTATGGCTACACCTTC. J is TRBJ1-2 and V is TRBV7-9; 10 nucleotides align to TRBD1. The CDR3 sequence is 16 residues long. CDR1 is SEHNR, CDR2 FQNEAQ, per germline (reference sequence). With V trimmed by 0 bases and J by 4 bases, 5 bases remained unmatched.